The source of this T cell receptor (beta chain) is a study of shared clonotypes between healthy human individuals. About the research overall: Per donor, three plates held CD4 naive cells, three held CD4 memory, two held CD8 naive and one held CD8 memory.

Germline CDR1 SGHTA, CDR2 FQGNSA. The CDR3 has 16 residues. J lost 4 bases, V lost 4 bases, and 7 bases had no gene match. Sequenced by immunoSEQ multiplex PCR; TCRdb stores in-frame clones only, minus some. The sample has approximately 1,000,000 clones, approximately 80% seen once. The rearrangement links TRBV7-2 to TRBJ2-5; 12 bases agree with TRBD2. What was sequenced was memory CD4+ T cells from PBMCs. Documented subset: CD45RA-negative fraction. The sequence came from a man between 18 and 35 years old in good health. Some clones in this sample may be carry-over from other donors' samples. CDR3 DNA sequence: TGTGCCAGCAGCTCACGCCAACTAGCGGGAGGAGAGACCCAGTACTTC. Protein: CASSSRQLAGGETQYF.